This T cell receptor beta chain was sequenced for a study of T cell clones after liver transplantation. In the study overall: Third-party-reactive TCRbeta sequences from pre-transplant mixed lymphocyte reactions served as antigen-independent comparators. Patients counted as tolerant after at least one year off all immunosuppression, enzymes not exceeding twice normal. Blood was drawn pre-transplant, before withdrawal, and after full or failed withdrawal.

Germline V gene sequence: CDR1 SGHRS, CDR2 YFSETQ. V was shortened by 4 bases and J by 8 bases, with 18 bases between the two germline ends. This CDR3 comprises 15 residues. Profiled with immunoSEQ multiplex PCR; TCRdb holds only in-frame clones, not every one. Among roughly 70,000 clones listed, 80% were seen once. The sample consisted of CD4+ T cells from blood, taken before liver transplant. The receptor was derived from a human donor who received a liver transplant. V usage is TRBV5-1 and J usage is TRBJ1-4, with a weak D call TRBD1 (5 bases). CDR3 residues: CASSTTPGTDEKLFF. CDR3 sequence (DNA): TGCGCCAGCAGCACCACCCCCGGGACGGACGAAAAACTGTTTTTT.